This is a list of T cell receptor beta chains from one sample in a study of blood T cell repertoires in COVID-19. Measured with immunoSEQ multiplex PCR; TCRdb has only the in-frame clones, and not every one. The sample consists of around 190,000 clones, 70% to 90% of them appearing once. The sequenced sample consisted of peripheral blood. The source of these receptors is a woman aged 80 or over with acute or convalescent COVID-19. The CDR3 runs from the conserved cysteine through the conserved F or W. Fields, in order: V gene, J gene, D gene, clone size, CDR3 DNA, CDR3 protein. The D gene is left open where the match is weak. Not all rows give a size; the values are once, few, many and, for expanded clones, a class.

TRBV6-1	TRBJ2-1	TRBD2	NA	TGTGCCAGCAGTGATCTGGCGGGAGGGTCCTACAATGAGCAGTTCTTC	CASSDLAGGSYNEQFF
TRBV9	TRBJ1-3	NA	NA	TGTGCCAGCAGCGTCAGGGTGTCTGGAAACACCATATATTTT	CASSVRVSGNTIYF
TRBV6-5	TRBJ2-1	TRBD2	NA	TGTGCCAGCGGCGGGAGTAATCCCTACAATGAGCAGTTCTTC	CASGGSNPYNEQFF
TRBV5-1	TRBJ2-5	NA	NA	TGCGCCAGCAGCCCCGGAGGGGCCGAAGAGACCCAGTACTTC	CASSPGGAEETQYF
TRBV7-2	TRBJ2-2	TRBD2	NA	TGTGCCAGCAGCCGTGGCGGGCGGGAGGGTCGCGGGGAGCTGTTTTTT	CASSRGGREGRGELFF
TRBV2	TRBJ2-7	NA	NA	TGTGCCAGCAGTGAATACATGTACGAGCAGTACTTC	CASSEYMYEQYF
TRBV29-1	TRBJ2-5	TRBD1	NA	TGCAGCGTCCCATTTGCCGAGGGGTCCAGGGGGGAGACCCAGTACTTC	CSVPFAEGSRGETQYF
TRBV14	TRBJ2-1	NA	NA	TGTGCCAGCAGCCTAGAACCGTGGGAGTCCCCGGGCGATGAGCAGTTCTTC	CASSLEPWESPGDEQFF
TRBV7-9	TRBJ2-7	TRBD1	NA	TGTGCCAGCAGCCGGGGACAGCCAGGTATCTACGAGCAGTACTTC	CASSRGQPGIYEQYF
TRBV25-1	TRBJ1-2	TRBD1	NA	TGTGCCAGCAGTGGGGAAGACAGGGGGCGAGGCTATGGCTACACCTTC	CASSGEDRGRGYGYTF
TRBV5-1	TRBJ2-1	NA	NA	TGCGCCAGCCGTATCCTGACAGGTGGCCACAATGAGCAGTTCTTC	CASRILTGGHNEQFF
TRBV9	TRBJ2-7	NA	NA	TGTGCCAGCAGCCCCCAGACGGAGGTCTCCTACGAGCAGTACTTC	CASSPQTEVSYEQYF
TRBV6-2/TRBV6-3	TRBJ1-4	NA	NA	TGTGCCAGCAGTTACGGTAGGGGAGGAGAAAAACTGTTTTTT	CASSYGRGGEKLFF
TRBV30	TRBJ1-2	NA	NA	TGTGCCTGCCCAGGGGTCAGCTATGGCTACACCTTC	CACPGVSYGYTF
TRBV28	TRBJ2-5	NA	NA	TGTGCCAGCAGTCCGGGATCTTTAGAGACCCAGTACTTC	CASSPGSLETQYF
TRBV11-2	TRBJ1-1	NA	NA	TGTGCCAGCAGCTTAGGGGCGGGCACTGAAGCTTTCTTT	CASSLGAGTEAFF
TRBV2	TRBJ2-4	NA	once	TGTGCCAGCAGGGCCTGGCTGGCCAAAAACATTCAGTACTTC	CASRAWLAKNIQYF
TRBV6-5	TRBJ2-3	NA	NA	TGTGCCAGCAGTAACCGGGACACCAGCACAGATACGCAGTATTTT	CASSNRDTSTDTQYF
TRBV9	TRBJ2-3	TRBD1	NA	TGTGCCAGCAGCGTGGGACAGGGACGAGATACGCAGTATTTT	CASSVGQGRDTQYF
TRBV10-1	TRBJ2-1	NA	NA	TGCGCCAGCAGTGGCAGTTACAATGAGCAGTTCTTC	CASSGSYNEQFF
TRBV10-2	TRBJ1-6	NA	NA	TGCGCCAGCAGTGAGTCGACCAGGCCAACCTATAATTCACCCCTCCACTTT	CASSESTRPTYNSPLHF
TRBV7-9	TRBJ1-2	NA	NA	TGTGCCAGCAGCCCAGGAGGACAGCAACATGGCTACACCTTC	CASSPGGQQHGYTF
TRBV19	TRBJ2-5	NA	once	TGTGCCAGTATGCCAGCGGGCCAAGAGACCCAGTACTTC	CASMPAGQETQYF
TRBV7-9	TRBJ1-1	NA	NA	TGTGCCAGCAGCCCTAGGGGCAACTCTGAAGCTTTCTTT	CASSPRGNSEAFF
TRBV7-2	TRBJ2-5	NA	NA	TGTGCCAGCAGCTTAATTAGAGAGACCCAGTACTTC	CASSLIRETQYF
TRBV19	TRBJ2-1	NA	NA	TGTGCCAGTAGTATCGCCAGCGGGCAGTTCTTC	CASSIASGQFF
TRBV7-9	TRBJ2-3	TRBD2	once	TGTGCCAGCAGCCCCCCGGGGGGGAGCGGTAATACGCAGTATTTT	CASSPPGGSGNTQYF
TRBV7-9	TRBJ2-5	TRBD1	NA	TGTGCCAGCAGCTATGGACAGGGTAGGGGAGAGACCCAGTACTTC	CASSYGQGRGETQYF
TRBV18	TRBJ1-2	TRBD1	NA	TGTGCCAGCTCACCATCGGACAGGAACTATGGCTACACCTTC	CASSPSDRNYGYTF
TRBV6-2/TRBV6-3	TRBJ1-5	NA	once	TGTGCCAGCAGTTACTCGGTGGGAGGGGATCAGCCCCAGCATTTT	CASSYSVGGDQPQHF
TRBV19	TRBJ2-3	TRBD2	NA	TGTGCCACCCTCTCTAGCGGGGCTAGCACAGATACGCAGTATTTT	CATLSSGASTDTQYF
TRBV7-2	TRBJ2-1	TRBD2	NA	TGTGCCAGCAGCTTAGTTGGTGTCCTAGCGGGAAATGAGCAGTTCTTC	CASSLVGVLAGNEQFF
TRBV27	TRBJ2-4	TRBD1	NA	TGTGCCAGCAGTTCCGCCGACAGGGAACGGGGCATTCAGTACTTC	CASSSADRERGIQYF
TRBV7-8	TRBJ2-1	TRBD1	NA	TGTGCCAGCAGCTTACGCTGGGACAGGGGGAATGAGCAGTTCTTC	CASSLRWDRGNEQFF
TRBV7-3	TRBJ1-2	TRBD1	NA	TGTGCCAGCAGCCGACAGGGGGGATACTACACCTTC	CASSRQGGYYTF
TRBV19	TRBJ1-6	TRBD1	NA	TGTGCCAGTAGTGGGCGGGTTTTAGGACAGGTCCGTCTGGGCTCCTATAATTCACCCCTCCACTTT	CASSGRVLGQVRLGSYNSPLHF
TRBV7-9	TRBJ1-2	NA	NA	TGTGCCAGCAGCTTTAGCGTTACAGGGTTCAATGGCTACACCTTC	CASSFSVTGFNGYTF
TRBV18	TRBJ1-6	NA	NA	TGTGCCAGCTCACCACCCAGCTATAATTCACCCCTCCACTTT	CASSPPSYNSPLHF
TRBV20-1	TRBJ2-1	NA	NA	TGCAGTGCTAGTAGTCTAGCCCCCAGCAATGAGCAGTTCTTC	CSASSLAPSNEQFF
TRBV18	TRBJ1-1	TRBD1	NA	TGTGCCAGCTCACCTGGACAGGGTGTCACTGAAGCTTTCTTT	CASSPGQGVTEAFF
TRBV11-2	TRBJ2-7	NA	NA	TGTGCCAGCAGCTGGGCCGCCGACAGCTACGAGCAGTACTTC	CASSWAADSYEQYF
TRBV27	TRBJ1-2	NA	NA	TGTGCCAGCAGTCCGAACCCCCGACTGATTTTCTATGGCTACACCTTC	CASSPNPRLIFYGYTF
TRBV5-1	TRBJ2-5	TRBD2	few	TGCGCCAGCAGCTTTGTGACTAGCGGACAAGAGACCCAGTACTTC	CASSFVTSGQETQYF
TRBV7-2	TRBJ2-1	TRBD1	NA	TGTGCCAGCAGCTTGATGGGACAGGGCCACAATGAGCAGTTCTTC	CASSLMGQGHNEQFF
TRBV5-6	TRBJ1-5	NA	NA	TGTGCCAGCAGCTTGGCCTTGGGCAGGGGCAATCAGCCCCAGCATTTT	CASSLALGRGNQPQHF
TRBV3-1/TRBV3-2	TRBJ2-1	NA	NA	TGTGCCAGCACCCGACTTGGTTCTGCGTACAATGAGCAGTTCTTC	CASTRLGSAYNEQFF
TRBV5-5	TRBJ1-3	NA	NA	TGTGCCAGCATCCTGAGGGCAGGGGCTGGAAACACCATATATTTT	CASILRAGAGNTIYF
TRBV5-1	TRBJ2-4	NA	NA	TGCGCCAGCAGCCTGCAAGAGACAGCAGCCAAAAACATTCAGTACTTC	CASSLQETAAKNIQYF
TRBV5-6	TRBJ1-2	TRBD1	NA	TGTGCCAGCAGCCACCGGGACAGTAACTATGGCTACACCTTC	CASSHRDSNYGYTF
TRBV5-3	TRBJ2-5	TRBD2	NA	TGTGCCAGGGATCTAGCGGGACAGTGCCAAGAGACCCAGTACTTC	CARDLAGQCQETQYF
TRBV6-5	TRBJ1-2	NA	NA	TGTGCCAGCAGCTTCCCGGGAAACTATGGCTACACCTTC	CASSFPGNYGYTF
TRBV7-2	TRBJ2-5	TRBD2	NA	TGTGCCAGCAGCTTAGCTTCGACTAGCGGCCGAGGGACCCAGTACTTC	CASSLASTSGRGTQYF
TRBV5-5	TRBJ2-3	NA	NA	TGTGCCAGCACCAGGACTTTCACAGATACGCAGTATTTT	CASTRTFTDTQYF
TRBV7-3	TRBJ2-7	NA	NA	TGTGCCAGCAGTTTCGGGGGTAGGGCCTACGAGCAGTACTTC	CASSFGGRAYEQYF
TRBV19	TRBJ1-5	NA	few	TGTGCCAGTAGTATAGGATGGGGGGAGATGGGCAATCAGCCCCAGCATTTT	CASSIGWGEMGNQPQHF